This T cell receptor (beta chain) derives from a study of blood T cell repertoires in COVID-19. This clone came up many times. Only in-frame clones appear in the TCRdb table, and some are missing; sequencing was by immunoSEQ multiplex PCR. Among fewer than 250,000 clones listed, 84% were seen once. V was clipped by 5 bases and J by 3 bases; unmatched bases: 8. Germline loops: CDR1 ENHRY, CDR2 SYGVKD. The length of the CDR3 is 15 residues. The V gene is TRBV10-3, the J gene TRBJ1-1, with 8 nucleotides matching TRBD1. Sequencing used PBMCs or T cells enriched from blood (not recorded which). This sequence was found in a middle-aged woman who had recovered from COVID-19. The CDR3: CAISKDRDWDTEAFF. The DNA of the CDR3 is TGTGCCATCAGTAAGGACAGGGATTGGGACACTGAAGCTTTCTTT.